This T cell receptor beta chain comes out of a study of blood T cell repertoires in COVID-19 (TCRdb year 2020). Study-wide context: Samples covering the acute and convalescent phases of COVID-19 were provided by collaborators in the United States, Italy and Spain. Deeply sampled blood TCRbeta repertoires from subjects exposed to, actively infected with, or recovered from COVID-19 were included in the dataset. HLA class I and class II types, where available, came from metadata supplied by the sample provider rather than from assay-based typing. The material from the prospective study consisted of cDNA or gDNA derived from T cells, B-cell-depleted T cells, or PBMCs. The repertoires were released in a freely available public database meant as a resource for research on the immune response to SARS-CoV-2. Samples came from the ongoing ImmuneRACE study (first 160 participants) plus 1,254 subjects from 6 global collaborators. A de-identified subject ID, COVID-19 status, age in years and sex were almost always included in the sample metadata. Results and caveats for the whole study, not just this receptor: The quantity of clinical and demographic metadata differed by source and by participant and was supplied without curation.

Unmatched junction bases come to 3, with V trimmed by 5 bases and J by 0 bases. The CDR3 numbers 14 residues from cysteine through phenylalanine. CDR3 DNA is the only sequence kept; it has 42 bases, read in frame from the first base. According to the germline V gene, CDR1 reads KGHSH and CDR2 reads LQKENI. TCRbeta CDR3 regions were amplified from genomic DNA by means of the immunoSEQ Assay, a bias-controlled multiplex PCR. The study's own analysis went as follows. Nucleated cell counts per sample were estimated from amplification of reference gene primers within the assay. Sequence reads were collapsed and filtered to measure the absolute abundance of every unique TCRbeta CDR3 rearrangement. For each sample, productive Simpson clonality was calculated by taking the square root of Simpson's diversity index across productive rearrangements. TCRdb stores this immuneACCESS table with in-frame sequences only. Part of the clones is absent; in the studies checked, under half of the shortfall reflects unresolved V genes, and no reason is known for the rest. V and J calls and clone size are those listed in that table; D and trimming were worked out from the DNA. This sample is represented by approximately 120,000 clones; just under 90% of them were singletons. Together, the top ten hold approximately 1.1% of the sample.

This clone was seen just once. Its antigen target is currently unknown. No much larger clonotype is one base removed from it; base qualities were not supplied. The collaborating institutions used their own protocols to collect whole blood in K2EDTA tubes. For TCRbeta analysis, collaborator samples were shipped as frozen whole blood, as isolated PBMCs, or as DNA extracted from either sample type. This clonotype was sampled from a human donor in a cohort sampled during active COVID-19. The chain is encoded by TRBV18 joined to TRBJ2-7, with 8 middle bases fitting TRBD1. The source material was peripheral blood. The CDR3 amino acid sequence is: CASSMGQDSYEQYF. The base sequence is TGTGCCAGCTCAATGGGACAGGACTCCTACGAGCAGTACTTC.